A single sample is the source of the 16 T cell receptor beta chains below, sequenced in a study of beta chain features in type 1 diabetes. Notes on the study in general: TCRB CDR3s from Type 1 diabetes patients were moderately but significantly shorter in all four CD4+ subsets.

Every bit of the isolated RNA underwent reverse transcription, so sequencing read expressed TCRB transcripts. Measured with immunoSEQ multiplex PCR; TCRdb has only the in-frame clones, and not every one. The table has over 600,000 clones, roughly an eighth seen once. Their antigen targets remain unknown. The sequenced material came from naive CD4+ T cells from blood. These receptors came from a man younger than 45 with type 1 diabetes.

This clone was recorded a few times. This sequence joins TRBV6-6 and TRBJ1-6; 8 bases align to TRBD1. J gave up 7 bases and V 5 bases, and 4 bases lay outside the gene matches. CDR1 and CDR2 (germline): MNHNY, SVGAGI (reference sequence). The length of the CDR3 is 14 residues. DNA of the CDR3: TGTGCCAGCAGTCAAGGACAGGGAAATTCACCCCTCCACTTT. Encoded protein: CASSQGQGNSPLHF.

In this sample, this clone turned up a few times. V gene TRBV7-6 combines with J gene TRBJ2-7; 10 nucleotides match TRBD2. The length of the CDR3 is 15 residues. Looked up from germline, CDR1 is SGHVS and CDR2 is FNYEAQ. V was pared by 6 bases and J by 2 bases, with 7 bases of the junction left unmatched. The CDR3 spells CASSSRTSGPYEQYF. In DNA, the CDR3 is TGTGCCAGCAGTTCCAGGACTAGCGGACCCTACGAGCAGTACTTC.

This chain uses TRBV7-2 with TRBJ1-2; D uncertain. CDR1 and CDR2 from the germline V gene are SGHTA and FQGNSA. The CDR3 spans 14 residues. The V gene lost 1 base and the J gene lost 8 bases, with 14 bases spanning the gap. In DNA form, the CDR3 reads TGTGCCAGCAGCTTAGAAGAGGTATCGGTCGGCTACACCTTC. It is translated as CASSLEEVSVGYTF.

This clone was found a few times. V gene TRBV19 combines with J gene TRBJ2-7, with D perhaps matching TRBD2 (5 bases). This CDR3 has 12 amino acids. Trimming took off 6 bases at V and 7 bases at J, with 13 bases between the two ends. In germline, CDR1 is LNHDA, CDR2 SQIVND (reference sequence). Here the CDR3 reads CASRTESGEQYF. CDR3 bases: TGTGCCAGTAGAACGGAGTCGGGAGAGCAGTACTTC.

The V gene is TRBV5-6, the J gene TRBJ2-2, with 9 bases aligning to TRBD1. This CDR3 contains 16 residues. V was pared by 2 bases and J by 2 bases, with 4 bases of the junction left unmatched. Germline V gene data show CDR1 as SGHDT and CDR2 as YYEEEE. The chain's CDR3 is CASSLTGGPNTGELFF. For the CDR3, the DNA is TGTGCCAGCAGCTTAACAGGGGGCCCTAACACCGGGGAGCTGTTTTTT.

This clone appeared a few times. The chain couples TRBV6-5 to TRBJ1-1; possible D gene TRBD1, 5 bases. The germline V gene has CDR1 MNHEY and CDR2 SVGAGI. Trimming left V 5 bases short and J 6 bases short, with 16 bases between. The CDR3 runs 14 residues. The CDR3 reads CASSHDRRVAEAFF. In nucleotides, the CDR3 is TGTGCCAGCAGTCACGACAGACGTGTCGCTGAAGCTTTCTTT.

This clone was seen only a few times. The V call is TRBV4-3, the J call TRBJ2-7; TRBD1 aligns across 9 bases. Germline V lookup: CDR1 LGHNA, CDR2 YSLEER. Trimming took 0 bases from V and 3 from J; bases not matched to a gene: 6. The CDR3 has 16 amino acids. The CDR3 DNA reads TGCGCCAGCAGCCAAGAAAAAGGGACAGGGAACTACGAGCAGTACTTC. Amino acids: CASSQEKGTGNYEQYF.

A remark on this clone: The sample has other DNA sequences that encode this CDR3 too. The rearrangement joins TRBV9 to TRBJ1-6, with 7 bases lining up with TRBD1. CDR3 size: 14 residues. The germline V gene encodes CDR1 SGDLS and CDR2 YYNGEE. Germline trimming cut 0 bases from V and 7 bases from J; bases unmatched to any gene: 1. This CDR3 reads CASSVDRGNSPLHF. The DNA for the CDR3 is TGTGCCAGCAGCGTAGACAGGGGAAATTCACCCCTCCACTTT.

The V and J genes are TRBV14 and TRBJ1-1, with D hard to call. Trimming removed 1 base from V and 2 bases from J, with 11 bases in between. In germline, CDR1 is SGHDN, CDR2 FVKESK. The CDR3 loop spans 15 amino acids. The CDR3 region is CASSQVTEINTEAFF. The CDR3, as DNA: TGTGCCAGCAGCCAAGTTACCGAGATTAACACTGAAGCTTTCTTT.

This clone was detected only a few times. This chain connects TRBV7-9 to TRBJ1-5; 7 bases agree with TRBD1. Germline V CDR1 and CDR2: SEHNR, FQNEAQ (reference sequence). Unmatched junction bases numbered 6, after V lost 4 bases and J lost 9 bases. The CDR3 totals 13 residues. The CDR3 protein is CASSSQGSGPQHF. CDR3 nucleotides: TGTGCCAGCAGCTCACAGGGGTCAGGGCCCCAGCATTTT. The full variable domain, completed using reference TRBV7-9 and TRBJ1-5, is DTGVSQNPRHKITKRGQNVTFRCDPISEHNRLYWYRQTLGQGPEFLTYFQNEAQLEKSRLLSDRFSAERPKGSFSTLEIQRTEQGDSAMYLCASSSQGSGPQHFGDGTRLSIL.

This clone has only a few counts. CDR3 region: CASSIAGQSFSGANVLTF. As DNA, the CDR3 is TGTGCCAGTAGTATTGCGGGACAGTCTTTCTCTGGGGCCAACGTCCTGACTTTC. The V gene is TRBV19, the J gene TRBJ2-6, with a weak D call TRBD1 (7 bases). The CDR3 is 18 residues long. Trimming cost V 3 bases and J 0 bases, with 15 bases left between them. Germline V gene sequence: CDR1 LNHDA, CDR2 SQIVND (reference sequence).

The chain has TRBV28 and TRBJ2-3; D remains unclear. Trimming removed 7 bases from V and 1 base from J, with 12 bases in between. The germline gives CDR1 MDHEN, CDR2 SYDVKM. This CDR3 region has 14 residues. CDR3 in DNA: TGTGCCAGCACCCTGCCCGGGCGCACAGATACGCAGTATTTT. It encodes CASTLPGRTDTQYF.

On this clone: This same CDR3 is encoded by further DNA sequences in the sample. The chain recombines TRBV4-3 with TRBJ2-3; 7 nucleotides agree with TRBD2. Trimming cost V 0 bases and J 4 bases; bases outside gene matches: 7. Germline V gene data show CDR1 as LGHNA and CDR2 as YSLEER. The CDR3 has 16 residues. The CDR3 sequence: CASSQDLAGVADTQYF. CDR3 sequence (DNA): TGCGCCAGCAGCCAAGATCTTGCGGGGGTTGCAGATACGCAGTATTTT.

This clone was counted between two and nine times. The gene calls are TRBV6-5 and TRBJ1-1; 8 nucleotides align to TRBD1. J lost 2 bases, V lost 6 bases, and 5 bases had no gene match. Per germline, CDR1 MNHEY and CDR2 SVGAGI. The CDR3 extends over 14 amino acids. CDR3 protein: CASSSGQANTEAFF. The CDR3 region has the DNA TGTGCCAGCAGCTCGGGACAGGCCAACACTGAAGCTTTCTTT.

In its sample, this clone was seen a few times. The CDR3 DNA is TGCAGCGTTGAAAGGAAGACCCAGTACTTC. It encodes CSVERKTQYF. This chain links TRBV29-1 with TRBJ2-5; D is unresolved. CDR1 and CDR2 from the germline V gene are SQVTM and ANQGSEA. Trimming took off 2 bases at V and 6 bases at J, with 4 bases between the two ends. CDR3 length: 10 amino acids.

Note on this clone: Compared with germline, one end of the junction differs, possibly owing to a read error. V gene TRBV4-1 combines with J gene TRBJ2-5; D gene uncertain. Germline V gene sequence: CDR1 MGHRA, CDR2 YSYEKL. This CDR3 is built from 13 residues. For the CDR3, the DNA is TGCGCCAGCAGCCAAGAGCCCCTCCACTCTAGTGACTTC. Translated, it gives CASSQEPLHSSDF.